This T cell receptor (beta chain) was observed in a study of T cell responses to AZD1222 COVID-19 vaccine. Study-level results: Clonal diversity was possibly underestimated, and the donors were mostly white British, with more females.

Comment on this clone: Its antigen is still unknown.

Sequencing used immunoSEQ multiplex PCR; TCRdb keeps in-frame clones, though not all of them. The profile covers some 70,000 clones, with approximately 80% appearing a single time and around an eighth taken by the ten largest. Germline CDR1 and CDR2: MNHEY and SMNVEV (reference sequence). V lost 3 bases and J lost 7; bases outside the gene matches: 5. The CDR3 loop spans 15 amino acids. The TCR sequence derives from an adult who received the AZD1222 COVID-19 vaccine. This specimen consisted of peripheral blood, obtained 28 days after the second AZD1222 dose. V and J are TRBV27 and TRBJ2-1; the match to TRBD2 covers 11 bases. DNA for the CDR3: TGTGCCAGCAGTTTGAGACTAGCGGGAATAAATGAGCAGTTCTTC. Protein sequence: CASSLRLAGINEQFF.